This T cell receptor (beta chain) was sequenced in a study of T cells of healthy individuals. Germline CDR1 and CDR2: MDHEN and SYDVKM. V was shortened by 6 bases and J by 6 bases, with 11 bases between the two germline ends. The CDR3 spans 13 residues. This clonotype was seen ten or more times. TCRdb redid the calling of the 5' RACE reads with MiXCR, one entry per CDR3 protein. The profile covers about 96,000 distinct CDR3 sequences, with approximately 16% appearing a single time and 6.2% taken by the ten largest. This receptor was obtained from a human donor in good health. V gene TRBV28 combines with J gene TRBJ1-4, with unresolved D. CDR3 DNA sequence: TGTGCCAGCAGCTCGGGGTTCGATGAAAAACTGTTTTTT. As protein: CASSSGFDEKLFF.